This TCR beta chain is drawn from a study of blood T cell repertoires in COVID-19. The V gene end was trimmed by 6 bases and the J gene end by 1 base; junction bases not matched to a gene: 9. The CDR3 is 16 amino acids. The V gene's germline CDR1 is MDHEN and CDR2 SYDVKM. Repertoires were generated with immunoSEQ multiplex PCR, while TCRdb's copy carries only in-frame clones and drops some. Among about 220,000 clones listed, 80% to 90% were seen once. This TCR was recovered from a woman aged 50 to 60 with acute COVID-19. The sequenced sample consisted of PBMCs or T cells enriched from blood (not recorded which). The chain has TRBV28 and TRBJ2-1; TRBD1 matches 7 bases. The CDR3 nucleotides read TGTGCCAGCAGAGGGGGCCGGGGCGGATCCTACAATGAGCAGTTCTTC. It translates to CASRGGRGGSYNEQFF. The full variable domain, rest sourced from reference TRBV28 and TRBJ2-1, is DVKVTQSSRYLVKRTGEKVFLECVQDMDHENMFWYRQDPGLGLRLIYFSYDVKMKEKGDIPEGYSVSREKKERFSLILESASTNQTSMYLCASRGGRGGSYNEQFFGPGTRLTVL.